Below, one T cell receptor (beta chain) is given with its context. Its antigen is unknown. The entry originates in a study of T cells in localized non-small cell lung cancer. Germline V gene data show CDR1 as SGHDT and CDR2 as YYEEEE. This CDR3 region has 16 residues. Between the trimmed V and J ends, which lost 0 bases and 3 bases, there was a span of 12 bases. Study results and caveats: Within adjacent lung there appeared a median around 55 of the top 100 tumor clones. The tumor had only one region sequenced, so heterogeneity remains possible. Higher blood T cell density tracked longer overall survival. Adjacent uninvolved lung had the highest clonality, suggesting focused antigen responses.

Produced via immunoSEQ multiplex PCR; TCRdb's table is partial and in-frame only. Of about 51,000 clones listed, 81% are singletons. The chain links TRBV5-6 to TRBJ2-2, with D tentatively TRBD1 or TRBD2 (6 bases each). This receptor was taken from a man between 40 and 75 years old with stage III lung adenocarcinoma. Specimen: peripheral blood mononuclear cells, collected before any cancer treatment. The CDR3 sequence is CASSLVTGGDTGELFF. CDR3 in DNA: TGTGCCAGCAGCTTGGTTACCGGGGGCGACACCGGGGAGCTGTTTTTT.